The clone carrying this T cell receptor (beta chain) was counted only a few times. The target antigen is unknown. Germline CDR1 and CDR2: LNHNV and YYDKDF (reference sequence). The CDR3 extends over 18 amino acids. Losses at the gene ends were 5 bases for V and 0 bases for J; bases not matched to a gene: 13. This sample stems from a study of T cell repertoires in cytomegalovirus infection. Study background: Carrying CMV and the relevant HLA type showed in public TCR beta signatures. The study, taken as a whole, reports: People with CMV and the relevant HLA were identified by cumulative public TCR beta family frequency.

TCRdb analysed the reads with MiXCR anew, one entry per CDR3 protein. The data show fewer than 550,000 distinct CDR3 sequences, about 25% seen once. Sequenced: PBMCs. The chain carries TRBV15 and TRBJ2-1; TRBD1 matches 7 bases. The TCR originated in a human donor in good health (CMV status not recorded). Some clones in this sample may be carry-over from other donors' samples. The CDR3 DNA sequence: TGTGCCACCAGCCCCCGAGGGAACCGGGACAGCTCCTACAATGAGCAGTTCTTC. Protein product: CATSPRGNRDSSYNEQFF.